These T cell receptor beta chains were read from a single sample in a study of T cell repertoires in cytomegalovirus infection. TCRdb re-derived calls from the reads in MiXCR, one entry per CDR3 protein. The table records nearly 700,000 distinct CDR3 sequences, around 32% of them present only once. No antigen has been assigned to these receptors. This sample comprised cultured PBMCs, obtained from culture after CMV antigen stimulation. The source is a human donor in good health (CMV status not recorded). Some clones in this sample may be carry-over from other donors' samples. The CDR3 runs from the conserved cysteine through the conserved F or W. D genes are given only for firm matches. Size is stated for part of the rows, as once, few or many counts, or as a class when the clone is expanded.

v_call	d_call	j_call	clone_size	cdr3_aa	cdr3_nt
TRBV7-8	NA	TRBJ2-5	few	CASSLAWGSLVEKTQYF	TGTGCCAGCAGCTTAGCTTGGGGCAGCCTCGTGGAAAAGACCCAGTACTTC
TRBV7-9	TRBD1	TRBJ1-1	NA	CASSLGRDRSRDTEAFF	TGTGCCAGCAGCTTAGGAAGGGACAGGTCGCGGGACACTGAAGCTTTCTTT
TRBV9	TRBD2	TRBJ2-1	NA	CASSVGGLAAPYNEQFF	TGTGCCAGCAGCGTAGGGGGACTAGCGGCTCCCTACAATGAGCAGTTCTTC
TRBV6-1	NA	TRBJ1-1	few	CASRFQGMNTEAFF	TGTGCCAGCCGTTTTCAGGGGATGAACACTGAAGCTTTCTTT
TRBV6-2/TRBV6-3	NA	TRBJ2-1	NA	CASSDWDIANEQFF	TGTGCCAGCAGCGATTGGGACATTGCGAATGAGCAGTTCTTC
TRBV20-1	TRBD2	TRBJ2-7	NA	CSAVAGGNYEQYF	TGCAGTGCAGTAGCGGGAGGGAACTACGAGCAGTACTTC
TRBV7-9	NA	TRBJ1-4	NA	CASSARQSMDEKLFF	TGTGCCAGCAGCGCCCGACAGAGTATGGATGAAAAACTGTTTTTT
TRBV7-2	NA	TRBJ2-1	many	CASSLALKKDEQFF	TGTGCCAGCAGCTTAGCCCTAAAAAAAGATGAGCAGTTCTTC
TRBV19	NA	TRBJ1-5	NA	CASRIWDQPQHF	TGTGCCAGTAGGATTTGGGATCAGCCCCAGCATTTT
TRBV19	NA	TRBJ2-3	few	CASKDLLASDTQYF	TGTGCCAGTAAGGATCTGCTCGCATCCGATACGCAGTATTTT
TRBV7-6	TRBD1	TRBJ1-2	NA	CASSLAGGGGNYGYTF	TGTGCCAGCAGCTTAGCAGGGGGCGGCGGTAACTATGGCTACACCTTC
TRBV3-1	NA	TRBJ1-2	NA	CASSQADTGNTF	TGTGCCAGCAGCCAGGCGGACACCGGGAACACCTTC
TRBV7-2	TRBD2	TRBJ2-1	many	CASSLGRGGNEQFF	TGTGCCAGCAGCTTAGGGCGGGGGGGCAATGAGCAGTTCTTC
TRBV7-9	TRBD2	TRBJ2-7	NA	CASSQTQLAAYEQYF	TGTGCCAGCAGCCAGACTCAACTAGCGGCCTACGAGCAGTACTTC
TRBV12-3/TRBV12-4	TRBD2	TRBJ2-1	few	CASSLWVAGGPYNEQFF	TGTGCCAGCAGTTTATGGGTAGCGGGGGGTCCCTACAATGAGCAGTTCTTC
TRBV7-7	NA	TRBJ2-3	NA	CASRDISSDTQYF	TGTGCCAGCCGGGATATTAGTTCCGATACGCAGTATTTT
TRBV7-9	NA	TRBJ1-2	NA	CASRPGTDYRYTF	TGTGCCAGCAGGCCAGGGACCGACTATCGCTACACCTTC
TRBV7-2	NA	TRBJ2-7	NA	CASSLFQISYEQYF	TGTGCCAGCAGCTTATTTCAGATTTCCTACGAGCAGTACTTC
TRBV10-3	TRBD1	TRBJ1-2	NA	CAVPTGDPTYGYTF	TGTGCCGTCCCGACAGGGGATCCGACCTATGGCTACACCTTC
TRBV12-3/TRBV12-4	NA	TRBJ1-1	NA	CASSPGHEAFF	TGTGCCAGCAGCCCGGGACATGAAGCTTTCTTT
TRBV2	NA	TRBJ2-7	NA	CASSERGPPFF	TGTGCCAGCAGTGAAAGGGGACCGCCGTTCTTC
TRBV12-3/TRBV12-4	NA	TRBJ2-1	NA	CASTRETLYNEQFF	TGTGCCAGCACCCGGGAGACCCTCTACAATGAGCAGTTCTTC
TRBV20-1	NA	TRBJ1-1	NA	CSASLGAHTEAFF	TGCAGTGCTAGTCTGGGGGCGCACACTGAAGCTTTCTTT
TRBV7-2	NA	TRBJ2-3	NA	CASSLARGDTDTQYF	TGTGCCAGCAGCTTAGCCCGAGGAGACACAGATACGCAGTATTTT
TRBV7-2	NA	TRBJ1-2	few	CASSPPGPEGFDGYTF	TGTGCCAGCAGCCCCCCGGGCCCCGAGGGGTTTGATGGCTACACCTTC
TRBV10-3	NA	TRBJ2-7	NA	CAITKGLGYEQYF	TGTGCCATCACCAAGGGACTGGGCTACGAGCAGTACTTC
TRBV7-6	TRBD2	TRBJ2-3	few	CASSLLVAGGDTQYF	TGTGCCAGCAGCTTATTGGTGGCGGGAGGAGATACGCAGTATTTT
TRBV7-2	NA	TRBJ2-7	many	CASSFADWRSSYEQYF	TGTGCCAGCAGCTTCGCCGACTGGAGGAGCTCCTACGAGCAGTACTTC
TRBV6-1	NA	TRBJ2-4	few	CATLEPLENIQYF	TGTGCCACCCTTGAGCCCCTGGAAAACATTCAGTACTTC
TRBV19	NA	TRBJ2-7	few	CASSIVGGGNYEQYF	TGTGCCAGTAGTATAGTGGGCGGAGGAAACTACGAGCAGTACTTC
TRBV24-1	NA	TRBJ2-3	few	CATSDLVGLPLPTDTQYF	TGTGCCACCAGTGATTTGGTCGGACTACCCTTACCGACAGATACGCAGTATTTT
TRBV6-6	NA	TRBJ1-1	few	CASSPPGRPTEAFF	TGTGCCAGCAGCCCGCCAGGTCGTCCCACTGAAGCTTTCTTT
TRBV6-2/TRBV6-3	NA	TRBJ1-1	many	CASSYVGLNTEAFF	TGTGCCAGCAGTTACGTAGGTTTGAACACTGAAGCTTTCTTT
TRBV9	NA	TRBJ2-3	NA	CASSVGTSSQYF	TGTGCCAGCAGCGTAGGAACTAGCTCGCAGTATTTT
TRBV29-1	NA	TRBJ1-1	NA	CSVERWADKNTEAFF	TGCAGCGTTGAGAGGTGGGCAGACAAGAACACTGAAGCTTTCTTT
TRBV6-2/TRBV6-3	TRBD2	TRBJ2-7	many	CASSERTSGIRTRYEQYF	TGTGCCAGCAGCGAACGGACTAGCGGGATAAGGACTAGGTACGAGCAGTACTTC
TRBV10-2	NA	TRBJ2-1	NA	CASSERYNEQFF	TGCGCCAGCAGTGAGAGGTACAATGAGCAGTTCTTC
TRBV27	TRBD2	TRBJ2-7	NA	CASSPRLAGVAEQYF	TGTGCCAGCAGTCCCAGACTAGCGGGAGTGGCCGAGCAGTACTTC
TRBV7-4	NA	TRBJ2-5	NA	CASSLALSDETQYF	TGTGCCAGCAGCTTAGCGCTTAGCGATGAGACCCAGTACTTC
TRBV7-2	NA	TRBJ1-4	many	CASSLVRDWSLFF	TGTGCCAGCAGCTTAGTAAGGGACTGGTCGCTGTTTTTT
TRBV7-2	NA	TRBJ1-2	few	CASSLGLDTDYTF	TGTGCCAGCAGCTTAGGGTTGGACACGGACTACACCTTC
TRBV6-5	NA	TRBJ2-7	NA	CASSYPSSYEQYF	TGTGCCAGCAGTTACCCCAGCTCCTACGAGCAGTACTTC
TRBV20-1	NA	TRBJ2-2	NA	CSASGQGRFSGELFF	TGCAGTGCTAGTGGGCAGGGGCGTTTCTCCGGGGAGCTGTTTTTT
TRBV6-1	NA	TRBJ1-5	few	CASSESGRLQPQHF	TGTGCCAGCAGTGAATCGGGGAGGTTACAGCCCCAGCATTTT
TRBV7-8	TRBD2	TRBJ2-1	NA	CASSSHSGKSSYNEQFF	TGTGCCAGCAGCTCTCATAGCGGGAAGAGCTCCTACAATGAGCAGTTCTTC
TRBV20-1	NA	TRBJ1-1	few	CSARGGRKNTEAFF	TGCAGTGCTAGAGGAGGTCGGAAGAACACTGAAGCTTTCTTT
TRBV7-6	NA	TRBJ2-2	NA	CASSLAGDPIDTGELFF	TGTGCCAGCAGCTTAGCCGGGGACCCCATAGACACCGGGGAGCTGTTTTTT
TRBV28	NA	TRBJ1-4	NA	CASSRAWANEKLFF	TGTGCCAGCAGTCGGGCCTGGGCTAATGAAAAACTGTTTTTT
TRBV18	NA	TRBJ2-5	many	CASSPPSGEETQYF	TGTGCCAGCAGCCCCCCGTCAGGGGAAGAGACCCAGTACTTC
TRBV7-9	TRBD2	TRBJ2-1	few	CASSRSSGPNEQFF	TGTGCCAGCAGTCGGTCTAGCGGCCCAAATGAGCAGTTCTTC